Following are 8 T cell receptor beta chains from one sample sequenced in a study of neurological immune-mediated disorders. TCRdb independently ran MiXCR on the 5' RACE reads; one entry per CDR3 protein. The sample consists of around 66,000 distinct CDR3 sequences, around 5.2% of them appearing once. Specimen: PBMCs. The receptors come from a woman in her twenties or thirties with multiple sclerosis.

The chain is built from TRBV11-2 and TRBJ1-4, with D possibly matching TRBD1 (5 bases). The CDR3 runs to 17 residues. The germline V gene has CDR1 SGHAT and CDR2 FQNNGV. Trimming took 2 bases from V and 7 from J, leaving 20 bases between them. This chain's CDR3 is CASSLSSSGTGGEKLFF. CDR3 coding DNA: TGTGCCAGCAGCTTAAGTTCTTCCGGGACCGGGGGTGAAAAACTGTTTTTT.

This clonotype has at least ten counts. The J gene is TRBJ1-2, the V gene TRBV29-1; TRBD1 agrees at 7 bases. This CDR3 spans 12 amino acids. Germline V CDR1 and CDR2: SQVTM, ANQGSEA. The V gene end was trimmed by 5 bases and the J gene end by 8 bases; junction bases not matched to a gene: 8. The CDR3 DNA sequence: TGCAGCGTTTCGACAGGGTCGGAGGGCTACACCTTC. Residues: CSVSTGSEGYTF.

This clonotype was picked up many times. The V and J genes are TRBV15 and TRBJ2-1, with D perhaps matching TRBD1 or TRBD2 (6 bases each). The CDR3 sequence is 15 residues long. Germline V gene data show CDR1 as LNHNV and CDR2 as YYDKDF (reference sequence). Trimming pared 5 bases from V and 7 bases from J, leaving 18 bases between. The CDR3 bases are TGTGCCACCAGCGGTGGGGGGCAGCCGTCTAATGAGCAGTTCTTC. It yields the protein CATSGGGQPSNEQFF.

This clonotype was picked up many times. The CDR3 loop reads CATSRDREGGKTQYF. For the CDR3, the DNA is TGTGCCACCAGCAGAGATAGGGAAGGGGGGAAGACCCAGTACTTC. This chain connects TRBV15 to TRBJ2-5, with D perhaps matching TRBD1 or TRBD2 (6 bases each). The germline V gene encodes CDR1 LNHNV and CDR2 YYDKDF (reference sequence). Deletions cut 0 bases from V and 6 bases from J, with 14 bases between. This CDR3 contains 15 residues.

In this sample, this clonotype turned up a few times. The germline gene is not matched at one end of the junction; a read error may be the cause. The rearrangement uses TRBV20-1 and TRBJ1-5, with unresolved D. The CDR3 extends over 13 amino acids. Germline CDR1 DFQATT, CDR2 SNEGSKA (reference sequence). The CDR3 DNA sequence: TGCAGTGCTAGAGCGTTCAGTGATCAGCCCCAGAATTTT. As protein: CSARAFSDQPQNF.

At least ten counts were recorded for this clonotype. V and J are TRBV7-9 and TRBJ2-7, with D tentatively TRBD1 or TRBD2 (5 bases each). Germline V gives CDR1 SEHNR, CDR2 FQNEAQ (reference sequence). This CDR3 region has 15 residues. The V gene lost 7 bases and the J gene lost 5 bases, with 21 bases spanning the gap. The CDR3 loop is CASTSSRAGTHEQYF. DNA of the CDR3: TGTGCCAGCACCTCCTCCCGGGCAGGGACCCACGAGCAGTACTTC. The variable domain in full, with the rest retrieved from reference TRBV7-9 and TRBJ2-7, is DTGVSQNPRHKITKRGQNVTFRCDPISEHNRLYWYRQTLGQGPEFLTYFQNEAQLEKSRLLSDRFSAERPKGSFSTLEIQRTEQGDSAMYLCASTSSRAGTHEQYFGPGTRLTVT.

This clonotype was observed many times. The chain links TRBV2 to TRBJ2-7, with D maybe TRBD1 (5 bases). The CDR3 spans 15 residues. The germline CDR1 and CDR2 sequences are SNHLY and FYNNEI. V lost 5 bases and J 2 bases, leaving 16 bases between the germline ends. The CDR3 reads CASSQDSHKTYEQYF. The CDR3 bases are TGTGCCAGCAGTCAAGACAGTCATAAGACCTACGAGCAGTACTTC.

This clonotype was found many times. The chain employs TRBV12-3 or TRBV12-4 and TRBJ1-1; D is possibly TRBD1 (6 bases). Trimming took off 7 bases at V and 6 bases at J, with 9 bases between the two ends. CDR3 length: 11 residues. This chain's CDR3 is CASTRTAEAFF. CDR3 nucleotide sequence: TGTGCCAGCACCCGGACAGCTGAAGCTTTCTTT.